A selection of T cell receptor beta chains follows, all from one sample in a study of blood T cell repertoires in COVID-19. TCRdb's table, derived via immunoSEQ multiplex PCR, lists solely in-frame clones and lacks some. This repertoire shows fewer than 400,000 clones, around 85% found once; its top ten account for over 1.5%. Sequences were obtained from PBMCs or T cells enriched from blood (not recorded which). The source of these receptors is a woman in her twenties or thirties who had been exposed to COVID-19. The CDR3 runs from the conserved cysteine through the conserved F or W. Fields, in order: J gene, clone size, V gene, D gene, CDR3 DNA, CDR3 protein. A D gene is named only where the DNA matches it firmly. Size values are once, few and many counts, or a class for expanded clones, and some rows have none.

J gene: TRBJ1-6
clone size: NA
V gene: TRBV11-2
D gene: TRBD1
CDR3 DNA: TGTGCCAGCAGCTTAAGACAGGGCCACTCACCCCTCCACTTT
CDR3 protein: CASSLRQGHSPLHF

J gene: TRBJ1-2
clone size: NA
V gene: TRBV25-1
D gene: NA
CDR3 DNA: TGTGCCAGCAGTGTCCATAACACTAACTATGGCTACACCTTC
CDR3 protein: CASSVHNTNYGYTF

J gene: TRBJ2-7
clone size: NA
V gene: TRBV12-3/TRBV12-4
D gene: TRBD1
CDR3 DNA: TGTGCCAGCAGTTGGACAGGGGGCCACGAGCAGTACTTC
CDR3 protein: CASSWTGGHEQYF

J gene: TRBJ1-5
clone size: NA
V gene: TRBV28
D gene: NA
CDR3 DNA: TGTGCCAGCAGTTTAGGCAGGGGCAATCAGCCCCAGCATTTT
CDR3 protein: CASSLGRGNQPQHF

J gene: TRBJ1-5
clone size: NA
V gene: TRBV7-2
D gene: NA
CDR3 DNA: TGTGCCAGCAGCGTTACGACAGAGCCCCAGCCCCAGCATTTT
CDR3 protein: CASSVTTEPQPQHF

J gene: TRBJ1-1
clone size: NA
V gene: TRBV27
D gene: NA
CDR3 DNA: TGTGCCAGCAGTTGGGTAGGCGGGAACACTGAAGCTTTCTTT
CDR3 protein: CASSWVGGNTEAFF

J gene: TRBJ1-5
clone size: NA
V gene: TRBV7-8
D gene: NA
CDR3 DNA: TGTGCCAGCAGCTCAGGGCCAGGGAATAGCAATCAGCCCCAGCATTTT
CDR3 protein: CASSSGPGNSNQPQHF

J gene: TRBJ1-5
clone size: NA
V gene: TRBV10-1
D gene: NA
CDR3 DNA: TGCGCCAGCAGTGATGGTCAGGGGCAGCCCCAGCATTTT
CDR3 protein: CASSDGQGQPQHF

J gene: TRBJ2-5
clone size: NA
V gene: TRBV5-4
D gene: TRBD1
CDR3 DNA: TGTGCCAGCAGCCCGACAGGGTTGGAGACCCAGTACTTC
CDR3 protein: CASSPTGLETQYF

J gene: TRBJ1-2
clone size: NA
V gene: TRBV28
D gene: TRBD1
CDR3 DNA: TGTGCCGGACCGGGACAGGGATCCTCTGGCTACACCTTC
CDR3 protein: CAGPGQGSSGYTF

J gene: TRBJ2-7
clone size: NA
V gene: TRBV29-1
D gene: NA
CDR3 DNA: TGCAGCGTGTCCCGCAGTGGTTACGAGCAGTACTTC
CDR3 protein: CSVSRSGYEQYF

J gene: TRBJ1-4
clone size: NA
V gene: TRBV7-8
D gene: NA
CDR3 DNA: TGTGCCAGCAGCTCCCGGACGGGAACAACTAATGAAAAACTGTTTTTT
CDR3 protein: CASSSRTGTTNEKLFF

J gene: TRBJ1-6
clone size: NA
V gene: TRBV11-2
D gene: NA
CDR3 DNA: TGTGCCAGCAGCTTAGTCAGGGGAAGTAATTCACCCCTCCACTTT
CDR3 protein: CASSLVRGSNSPLHF

J gene: TRBJ1-1
clone size: once
V gene: TRBV3-1/TRBV3-2
D gene: NA
CDR3 DNA: TGTGCCAGCAGCCAAGGCCACGCCGGGAACACTGAAGCTTTCTTT
CDR3 protein: CASSQGHAGNTEAFF

J gene: TRBJ2-5
clone size: NA
V gene: TRBV7-2
D gene: TRBD2
CDR3 DNA: TGTGCCAGCAGAGCTCCAATTGGACTAGCGGGAGGAGAGACCCAGTACTTC
CDR3 protein: CASRAPIGLAGGETQYF

J gene: TRBJ1-6
clone size: NA
V gene: TRBV27
D gene: NA
CDR3 DNA: TGTGCCAGCAGTCGTATCCCGCCCCGAGGGGGAAATTCACCCCTCCACTTT
CDR3 protein: CASSRIPPRGGNSPLHF

J gene: TRBJ1-1
clone size: few
V gene: TRBV19
D gene: NA
CDR3 DNA: TGTGCCAGTAAACCAGGACAGAACACTGAAGCTTTCTTT
CDR3 protein: CASKPGQNTEAFF